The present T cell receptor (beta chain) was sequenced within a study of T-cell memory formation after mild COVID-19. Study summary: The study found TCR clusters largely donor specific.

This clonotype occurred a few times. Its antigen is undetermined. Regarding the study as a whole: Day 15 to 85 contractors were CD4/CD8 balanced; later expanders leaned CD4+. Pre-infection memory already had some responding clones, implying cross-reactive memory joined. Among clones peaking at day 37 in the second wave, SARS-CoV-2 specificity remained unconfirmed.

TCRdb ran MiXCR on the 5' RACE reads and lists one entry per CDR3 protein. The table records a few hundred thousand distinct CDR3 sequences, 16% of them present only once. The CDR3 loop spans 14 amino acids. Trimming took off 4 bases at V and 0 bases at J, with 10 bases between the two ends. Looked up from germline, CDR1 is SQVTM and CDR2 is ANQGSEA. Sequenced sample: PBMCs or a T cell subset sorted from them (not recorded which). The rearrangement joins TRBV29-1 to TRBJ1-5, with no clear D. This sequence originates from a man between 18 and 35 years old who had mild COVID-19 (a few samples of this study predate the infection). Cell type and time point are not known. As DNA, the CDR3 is TGCAGCGTTGTTTCCGGGTATAGCAATCAGCCCCAGCATTTT. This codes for CSVVSGYSNQPQHF. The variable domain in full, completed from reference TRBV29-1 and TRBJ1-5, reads SAVISQKPSRDICQRGTSLTIQCQVDSQVTMMFWYRQQPGQSLTLIATANQGSEATYESGFVIDKFPISRPNLTFSTLTVSNMSPEDSSIYLCSVVSGYSNQPQHFGDGTRLSIL.